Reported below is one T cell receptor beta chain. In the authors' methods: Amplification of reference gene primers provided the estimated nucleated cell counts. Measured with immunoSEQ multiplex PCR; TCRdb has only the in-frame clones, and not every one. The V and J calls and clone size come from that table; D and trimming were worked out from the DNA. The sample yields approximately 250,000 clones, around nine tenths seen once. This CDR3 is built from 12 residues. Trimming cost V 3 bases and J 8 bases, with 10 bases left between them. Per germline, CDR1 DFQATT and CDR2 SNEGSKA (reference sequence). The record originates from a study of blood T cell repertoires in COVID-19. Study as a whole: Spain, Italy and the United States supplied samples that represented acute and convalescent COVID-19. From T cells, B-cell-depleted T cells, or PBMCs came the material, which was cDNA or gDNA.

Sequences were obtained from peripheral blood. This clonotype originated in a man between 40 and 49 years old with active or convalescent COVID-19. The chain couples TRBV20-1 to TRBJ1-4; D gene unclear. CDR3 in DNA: TGCAGTGCTAGTGTTGCGGGGGAAAAACTGTTTTTT. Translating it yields CSASVAGEKLFF.